This T cell receptor beta chain derives from a study of graft-versus-host responses after intestinal transplantation. Findings and caveats of the study: Recipient marrow held GvH clones, some first seen in ileum or blood.

Remarks on this clone: Antigen unknown.

The germline V and J ends were trimmed by 5 bases and 2 bases, with 12 bases remaining between them. Germline CDR1 GTSNPN, CDR2 SVGIG (reference sequence). CDR3 size: 13 residues. Repertoires were generated with immunoSEQ multiplex PCR, while TCRdb's copy carries only in-frame clones and drops some. The sample shows about 38,000 clones, roughly 95% of them seen only once. This TCR derives from a human donor who was the organ donor for an intestinal transplant. The starting material was unstimulated CD4+ T cells sorted from spleen or lymph node cells, obtained before transplant. The genes are TRBV30 and TRBJ2-5, with D possibly being TRBD2 (6 bases). CDR3 protein: CAWEPGGQETQYF. The CDR3 coding sequence is TGTGCCTGGGAACCTGGGGGGCAAGAGACCCAGTACTTC.